The 22 T cell receptor beta chains in this list originate from one sample, sequenced in a study of T cell responses to AZD1222 COVID-19 vaccine. Produced via immunoSEQ multiplex PCR; TCRdb's table is partial and in-frame only. The table has some 52,000 clones, about nine tenths seen once. The specimen comprised peripheral blood, sampled 28 days after the second AZD1222 dose. The receptors here all came from an adult who received the AZD1222 COVID-19 vaccine.

This clone was picked up one time. The V and J genes are TRBV18 and TRBJ1-2, with D possibly matching TRBD1 (5 bases). The CDR3 length is 14 residues. Germline CDR1 and CDR2: KGHSH and LQKENI. V was clipped by 2 bases and J by 4 bases, with 11 bases between them. The CDR3 DNA follows: TGTGCCAGCTCACCAGGGGGGACTTTCTATGGCTACACCTTC. Translation gives CASSPGGTFYGYTF.

The chain joins TRBV28 to TRBJ2-3; 7 bases agree with TRBD1. Unmatched junction bases numbered 17, after V lost 1 base and J lost 1 base. CDR1 is MDHEN, CDR2 SYDVKM, per germline. This CDR3 contains 20 residues. Here the CDR3 reads CASSLSRQGPTLLGTDTQYF. The DNA of the CDR3 is TGTGCCAGCAGTTTATCCCGACAGGGTCCAACCCTATTGGGCACAGATACGCAGTATTTT.

The chain links TRBV18 to TRBJ1-5, with 7 positions matching TRBD1. Trimming took 2 bases from V and 2 from J; bases not matched to a gene: 6. This CDR3 spans 16 amino acids. Looked up from germline, CDR1 is KGHSH and CDR2 is LQKENI. DNA of the CDR3: TGTGCCAGCTCACCAACAGGGGCTTCGGGCAATCAGCCCCAGCATTTT. Protein product: CASSPTGASGNQPQHF.

The J gene is TRBJ1-5, the V gene TRBV19, with D perhaps TRBD1 (6 bases). The germline gives CDR1 LNHDA, CDR2 SQIVND (reference sequence). CDR3 length: 15 amino acids. The ends were cut back, 3 bases at V and 3 bases at J, with 12 bases in the middle. For the CDR3, the DNA is TGTGCCAGTAGTATGCTCGACAGGAACAATCAGCCCCAGCATTTT. Translated: CASSMLDRNNQPQHF.

This chain uses TRBV19 with TRBJ2-3, with D tentatively TRBD1 or TRBD2 (5 bases each). The V gene's germline CDR1 is LNHDA and CDR2 SQIVND (reference sequence). The CDR3 loop spans 15 amino acids. V lost 0 bases and J 2 bases, leaving 9 bases between the germline ends. Written as DNA, the CDR3 is TGTGCCAGTAGTATAGATTCGGGACCCACAGATACGCAGTATTTT. Amino acid sequence: CASSIDSGPTDTQYF.

This rearrangement joins TRBV4-2 to TRBJ2-7, with 7 bases aligning to TRBD1. The ends lost 1 base at V and 3 bases at J; junction bases unmatched: 6. Germline-derived CDR1 and CDR2 are LGHNA and YNFKEQ. The CDR3 length is 15 residues. This chain's CDR3 is CASSQATGVFYEQYF. The CDR3 bases are TGTGCCAGCAGCCAAGCTACAGGGGTGTTCTACGAGCAGTACTTC.

The chain links TRBV5-1 to TRBJ2-3; no reliable D call. The CDR3 sequence is 16 residues long. Germline CDR1 SGHRS, CDR2 YFSETQ. V lost 0 bases to trimming and J lost 0 bases, with 11 bases between them. CDR3 DNA: TGCGCCAGCAGCTTGGTAGGACCCCCTAGCACAGATACGCAGTATTTT. This codes for CASSLVGPPSTDTQYF.

This clone was recorded once. The CDR3 bases are TGTGCCAGTAGTAGACAGGGGAAGGGTAATGAAAAACTGTTTTTT. This sequence encodes CASSRQGKGNEKLFF. The V gene is TRBV19, the J gene TRBJ1-4; 8 nucleotides line up with TRBD1. V gave up 4 bases and J gave up 4 bases; unmatched junction bases: 5. There are 15 residues in the CDR3. Germline V gives CDR1 LNHDA, CDR2 SQIVND (reference sequence).

The chain has TRBV9 and TRBJ2-7; 11 bases agree with TRBD1. This CDR3 has 15 residues. CDR1 and CDR2 (germline): SGDLS, YYNGEE. V lost 2 bases and J lost 2; bases outside the gene matches: 3. The CDR3 DNA sequence: TGTGCCAGCAGCGTGGGGACAGGGGGTCCCTACGAGCAGTACTTC. This gives the protein CASSVGTGGPYEQYF.

The chain couples TRBV18 to TRBJ1-4; tentative D call: TRBD1 (6 bases). The CDR3 totals 13 residues. The germline V and J ends were trimmed by 6 bases and 3 bases, with 8 bases remaining between them. From germline, CDR1 is KGHSH and CDR2 LQKENI. Written as DNA, the CDR3 is TGTGCCAGCTCTAAGGGGGCTAATGAAAAACTGTTTTTT. Encoded protein: CASSKGANEKLFF.

J is TRBJ2-3 and V is TRBV7-2; TRBD2 matches 7 bases. CDR3 length: 15 residues. Trimming cost V 3 bases and J 2 bases; bases outside gene matches: 5. Germline V gene sequence: CDR1 SGHTA, CDR2 FQGNSA. CDR3 DNA: TGTGCCAGCAGCTTTTCCACTAGCGACACAGATACGCAGTATTTT. Residues: CASSFSTSDTDTQYF.

V usage is TRBV30 and J usage is TRBJ2-1, with 7 bases aligning to TRBD2. The length of the CDR3 is 16 residues. The junction had 17 bases not matched to a gene; V was cut back by 4 bases and J by 8 bases. Germline CDR1 GTSNPN, CDR2 SVGIG (reference sequence). In nucleotides, the CDR3 is TGTGCCTGGACCGACTTAGCGGGTCTATTTCCAGATGAGCAGTTCTTC. Protein: CAWTDLAGLFPDEQFF.

This chain links TRBV11-2 with TRBJ1-2; tentatively, D is TRBD1 (5 bases). Trimming stripped 4 bases from V and 6 bases from J, with 18 bases between. This CDR3 is built from 15 residues. CDR1 and CDR2 from the germline V gene are SGHAT and FQNNGV. The CDR3 sequence is CASSSRDPYANGYTF. CDR3 nucleotide sequence: TGTGCCAGCAGCTCCCGGGACCCGTACGCCAATGGCTACACCTTC.

The chain uses TRBV5-1 and TRBJ2-3; D is unresolved. Per germline, CDR1 SGHRS and CDR2 YFSETQ. The CDR3 covers 12 residues. V was shortened by 6 bases and J by 4 bases, with 9 bases between the two germline ends. The CDR3 loop is CASTEIPDTQYF. The CDR3 DNA reads TGCGCCAGCACCGAAATACCAGATACGCAGTATTTT.

This clone was seen a handful of times. V usage is TRBV7-9 and J usage is TRBJ1-5; D is unresolved. The V and J ends lost 5 bases and 1 base respectively, with 9 bases between them. The V gene's germline CDR1 is SEHNR and CDR2 FQNEAQ (reference sequence). The CDR3 is 14 amino acids. CDR3 nucleotide sequence: TGTGCCAGCAGCCCCGGACTGAGCAATCAGCCCCAGCATTTT. It specifies CASSPGLSNQPQHF.

This sequence joins TRBV13 and TRBJ2-3, with 10 bases identical to TRBD1. The CDR3 is 17 amino acids. Per the germline V gene, CDR1 is PRHDT and CDR2 is FYEKMQ (reference sequence). V trimming: 4 bases; J trimming: 4 bases; junction bases outside the gene matches: 11. CDR3: CASSSLLTGGLADTQYF. The CDR3 coding sequence is TGTGCCAGCAGCTCCCTCCTGACAGGGGGCTTGGCAGATACGCAGTATTTT.

This chain links TRBV9 with TRBJ2-7; 9 bases align to TRBD2. The junction had 7 bases not matched to a gene; V was cut back by 3 bases and J by 3 bases. CDR1 and CDR2 (germline): SGDLS, YYNGEE. CDR3 length: 15 amino acids. DNA for the CDR3: TGTGCCAGCAGCGCCACCGCGGGAGGGTACTACGAGCAGTACTTC. It yields the protein CASSATAGGYYEQYF.

CDR3 in DNA: TGCAGCGTCGTCCGGGGGGCGGGGAACACTGAAGCTTTCTTT. This encodes CSVVRGAGNTEAFF. This chain joins TRBV29-1 and TRBJ1-1; maybe TRBD1 (6 bases). The CDR3 is 14 amino acids. Trimming shortened V by 6 bases and J by 1 base, and 15 bases separated the two germline ends. Looked up from germline, CDR1 is SQVTM and CDR2 is ANQGSEA.

The chain carries TRBV6-6 and TRBJ1-5; a weak D match, TRBD1 (5 bases). Trimming cost V 0 bases and J 4 bases, with 7 bases left between them. Germline lookup yields CDR1 MNHNY and CDR2 SVGAGI (reference sequence). The CDR3 contains 14 residues. DNA of the CDR3: TGTGCCAGCAGTTACTCCGGGGGGAATCAGCCCCAGCATTTT. Its protein product is CASSYSGGNQPQHF.

The chain recombines TRBV5-4 with TRBJ1-2, with 10 bases fitting TRBD1. Germline V gene lookup returns CDR1 SGHNT and CDR2 YYREEE (reference sequence). CDR3 length: 14 amino acids. Trimming at V came to 3 bases and at J to 6 bases, leaving 5 bases not matched to a gene. CDR3 sequence: CASSSSGQGDGYTF. Written as DNA, the CDR3 is TGTGCCAGCAGCTCCTCTGGACAGGGGGATGGCTACACCTTC.

The CDR3 reads CASRTGSQTQYF. In nucleotides, the CDR3 is TGCGCCAGCAGGACAGGGTCACAGACCCAGTACTTC. The chain couples TRBV5-1 to TRBJ2-5; 7 bases match TRBD1. This CDR3 spans 12 amino acids. The J segment lost 6 bases and the V segment lost 5 bases, leaving 4 bases of the junction unmatched. Germline V lookup: CDR1 SGHRS, CDR2 YFSETQ. The entire variable domain, with the rest obtained from reference TRBV5-1 and TRBJ2-5, is as follows: KAGVTQTPRYLIKTRGQQVTLSCSPISGHRSVSWYQQTPGQGLQFLFEYFSETQRNKGNFPGRFSGRQFSNSRSEMNVSTLELGDSALYLCASRTGSQTQYFGPGTRLLVL.

With respect to this clone: This sample includes further DNA sequences coding for the same CDR3. The rearrangement joins TRBV5-6 to TRBJ2-5, with unresolved D. The CDR3 is made up of 13 amino acids. Germline CDR1 reads SGHDT; CDR2 reads YYEEEE. Trimming shortened V by 0 bases and J by 2 bases, and 5 bases separated the two germline ends. In nucleotides, the CDR3 is TGTGCCAGCAGCTTGGCCCGGCAAGAGACCCAGTACTTC. Translation gives CASSLARQETQYF.